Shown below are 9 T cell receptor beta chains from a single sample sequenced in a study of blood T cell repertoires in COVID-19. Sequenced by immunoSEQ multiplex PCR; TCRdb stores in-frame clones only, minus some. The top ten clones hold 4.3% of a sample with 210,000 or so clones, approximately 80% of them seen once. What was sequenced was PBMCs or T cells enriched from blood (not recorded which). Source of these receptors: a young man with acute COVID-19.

The CDR3 spells CASSEIGQGSSGELFF. In DNA, the CDR3 is TGCGCCAGCAGCGAAATCGGACAGGGTTCGTCCGGGGAGCTGTTTTTT. The genes are TRBV5-1 and TRBJ2-2; 8 bases are shared with TRBD1. This CDR3 has 16 residues. CDR1 SGHRS and CDR2 YFSETQ come from the germline V gene. Germline trimming cut 4 bases from V and 6 bases from J; bases unmatched to any gene: 11.

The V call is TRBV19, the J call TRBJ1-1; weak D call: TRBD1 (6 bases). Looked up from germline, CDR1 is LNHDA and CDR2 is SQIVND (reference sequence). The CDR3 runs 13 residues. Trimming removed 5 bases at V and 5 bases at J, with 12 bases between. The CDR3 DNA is TGTGCCAGTAGTCGACAGGTGGATACTGAAGCTTTCTTT. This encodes CASSRQVDTEAFF.

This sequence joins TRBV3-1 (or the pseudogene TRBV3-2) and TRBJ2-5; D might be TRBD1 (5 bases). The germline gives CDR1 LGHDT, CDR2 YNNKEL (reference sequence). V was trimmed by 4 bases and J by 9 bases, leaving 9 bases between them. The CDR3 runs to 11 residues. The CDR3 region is CASSRQSAQYF. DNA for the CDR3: TGTGCCAGCAGCCGACAGTCGGCCCAGTACTTC.

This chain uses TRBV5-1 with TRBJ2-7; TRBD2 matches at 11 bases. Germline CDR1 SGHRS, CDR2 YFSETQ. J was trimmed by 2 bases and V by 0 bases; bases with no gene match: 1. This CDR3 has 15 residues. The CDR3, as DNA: TGCGCCAGCAGCTTGGGACTAGCGGGGACCTACGAGCAGTACTTC. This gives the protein CASSLGLAGTYEQYF.

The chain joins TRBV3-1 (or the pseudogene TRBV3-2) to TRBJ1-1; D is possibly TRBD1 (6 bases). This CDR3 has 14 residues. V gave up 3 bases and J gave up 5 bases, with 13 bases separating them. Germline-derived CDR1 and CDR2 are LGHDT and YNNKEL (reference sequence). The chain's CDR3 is CASSQYQQGTEAFF. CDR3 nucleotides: TGTGCCAGCAGCCAGTATCAGCAGGGGACTGAAGCTTTCTTT.

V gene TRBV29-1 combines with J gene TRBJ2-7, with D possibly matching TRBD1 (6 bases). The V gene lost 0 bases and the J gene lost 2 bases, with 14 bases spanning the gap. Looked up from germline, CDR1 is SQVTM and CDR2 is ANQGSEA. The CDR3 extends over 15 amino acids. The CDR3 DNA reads TGCAGCGTTGAAGAGATTAGAGGGACAACCTACGAGCAGTACTTC. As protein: CSVEEIRGTTYEQYF.

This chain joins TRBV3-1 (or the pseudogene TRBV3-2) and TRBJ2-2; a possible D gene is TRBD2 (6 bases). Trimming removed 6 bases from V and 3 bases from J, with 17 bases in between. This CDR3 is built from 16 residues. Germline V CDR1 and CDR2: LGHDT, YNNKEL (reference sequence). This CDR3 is CASSSTGLLHTGELFF. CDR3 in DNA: TGTGCCAGCAGTTCGACGGGACTCCTACACACCGGGGAGCTGTTTTTT.

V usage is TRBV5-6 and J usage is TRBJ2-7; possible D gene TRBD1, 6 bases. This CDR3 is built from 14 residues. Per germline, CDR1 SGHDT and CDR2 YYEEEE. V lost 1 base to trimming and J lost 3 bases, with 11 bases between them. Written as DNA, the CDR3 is TGTGCCAGCAGCTTGATTCAGGGGTACTACGAGCAGTACTTC. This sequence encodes CASSLIQGYYEQYF. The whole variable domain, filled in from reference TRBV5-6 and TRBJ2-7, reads DAGVTQSPTHLIKTRGQQVTLRCSPKSGHDTVSWYQQALGQGPQFIFQYYEEEERQRGNFPDRFSGHQFPNYSSELNVNALLLGDSALYLCASSLIQGYYEQYFGPGTRLTVT.

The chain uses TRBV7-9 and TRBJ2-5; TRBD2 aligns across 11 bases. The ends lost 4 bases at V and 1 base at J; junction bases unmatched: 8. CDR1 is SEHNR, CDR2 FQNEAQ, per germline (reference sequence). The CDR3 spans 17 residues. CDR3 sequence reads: CASSSLAGGLFQETQYF. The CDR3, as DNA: TGTGCCAGCAGCTCCCTAGCGGGGGGCCTTTTCCAAGAGACCCAGTACTTC. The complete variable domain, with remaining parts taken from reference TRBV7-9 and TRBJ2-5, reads DTGVSQNPRHKITKRGQNVTFRCDPISEHNRLYWYRQTLGQGPEFLTYFQNEAQLEKSRLLSDRFSAERPKGSFSTLEIQRTEQGDSAMYLCASSSLAGGLFQETQYFGPGTRLLVL.